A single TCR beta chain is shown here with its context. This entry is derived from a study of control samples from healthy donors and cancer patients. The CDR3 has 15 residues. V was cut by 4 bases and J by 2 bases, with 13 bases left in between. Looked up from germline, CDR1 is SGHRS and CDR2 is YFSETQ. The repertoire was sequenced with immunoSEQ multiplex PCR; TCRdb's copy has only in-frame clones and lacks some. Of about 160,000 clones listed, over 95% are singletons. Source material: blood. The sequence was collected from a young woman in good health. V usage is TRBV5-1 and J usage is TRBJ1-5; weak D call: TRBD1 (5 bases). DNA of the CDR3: TGCGCCAGCAGCCCCGGCGGGGGGGGCAATCAGCCCCAGCATTTT. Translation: CASSPGGGGNQPQHF. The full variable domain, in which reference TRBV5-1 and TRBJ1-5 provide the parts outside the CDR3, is KAGVTQTPRYLIKTRGQQVTLSCSPISGHRSVSWYQQTPGQGLQFLFEYFSETQRNKGNFPGRFSGRQFSNSRSEMNVSTLELGDSALYLCASSPGGGGNQPQHFGDGTRLSIL.